This T cell receptor beta chain was observed in a study of spatial heterogeneity in lung cancer. General study findings and limits: Blood carried ubiquitous expanded tumor TCRs more at resection than follow-up.

Indicated time point: sample taken at primary tumor resection. The approximately 67 donors had untreated early-stage non-small cell lung cancer. Unsorted tumor, nontumor lung tissue or cryopreserved PBMC supplied the whole RNA. This clonotype was counted between two and nine times. Its target is not known. A distinct unique molecular identifier was carried by each TCR cDNA molecule. TCRdb called the 5' RACE reads again in MiXCR, with one record for every CDR3 protein. Of 85,000 to 100,000 distinct CDR3 sequences listed, roughly 12% are singletons. The sample here was PBMCs, taken at surgery. The receptor was derived from a male donor with early-stage non-small cell lung cancer.

CDR3 sequence: CASSLMGQPNTEAFF. CDR3 nucleotide sequence: TGTGCCAGCAGCCTAATGGGGCAGCCGAACACTGAAGCTTTCTTT. This chain joins TRBV9 and TRBJ1-1; possible D gene TRBD1, 5 bases. The CDR3 loop spans 15 amino acids. V was pared by 4 bases and J by 1 base, with 14 bases between. Germline V CDR1 and CDR2: SGDLS, YYNGEE.